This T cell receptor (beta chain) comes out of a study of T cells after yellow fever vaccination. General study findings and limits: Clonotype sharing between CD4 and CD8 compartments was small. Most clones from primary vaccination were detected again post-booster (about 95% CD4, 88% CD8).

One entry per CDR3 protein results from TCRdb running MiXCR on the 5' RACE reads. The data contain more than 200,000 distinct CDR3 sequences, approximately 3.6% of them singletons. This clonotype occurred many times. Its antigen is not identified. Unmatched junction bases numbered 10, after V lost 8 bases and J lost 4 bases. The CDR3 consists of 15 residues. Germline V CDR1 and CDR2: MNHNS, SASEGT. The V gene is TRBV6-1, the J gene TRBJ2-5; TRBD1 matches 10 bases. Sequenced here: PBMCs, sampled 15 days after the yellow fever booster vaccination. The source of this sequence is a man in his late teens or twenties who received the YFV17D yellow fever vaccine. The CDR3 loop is CASWRGTGVTETQYF. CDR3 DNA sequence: TGTGCCAGCTGGAGAGGGACAGGGGTGACAGAGACCCAGTACTTC.